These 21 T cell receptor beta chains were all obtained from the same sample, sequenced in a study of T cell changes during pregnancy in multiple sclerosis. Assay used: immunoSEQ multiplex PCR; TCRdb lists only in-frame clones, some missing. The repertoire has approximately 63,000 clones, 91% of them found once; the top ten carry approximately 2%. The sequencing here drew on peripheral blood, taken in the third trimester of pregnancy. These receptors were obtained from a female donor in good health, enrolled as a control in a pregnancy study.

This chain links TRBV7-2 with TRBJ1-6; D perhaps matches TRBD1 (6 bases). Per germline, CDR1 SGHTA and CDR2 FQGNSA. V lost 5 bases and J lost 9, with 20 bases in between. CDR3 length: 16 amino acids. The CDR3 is CASSIFSRDTGSPLHF. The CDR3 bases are TGTGCCAGCAGCATTTTTAGTCGGGACACAGGTTCACCCCTCCACTTT.

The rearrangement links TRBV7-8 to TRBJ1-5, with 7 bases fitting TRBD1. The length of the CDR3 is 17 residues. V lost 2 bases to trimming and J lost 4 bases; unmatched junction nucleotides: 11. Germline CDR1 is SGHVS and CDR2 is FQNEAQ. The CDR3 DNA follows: TGTGCCAGCAGCTTACCCAGACGACAGGGTCTGAATCAGCCCCAGCATTTT. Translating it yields CASSLPRRQGLNQPQHF.

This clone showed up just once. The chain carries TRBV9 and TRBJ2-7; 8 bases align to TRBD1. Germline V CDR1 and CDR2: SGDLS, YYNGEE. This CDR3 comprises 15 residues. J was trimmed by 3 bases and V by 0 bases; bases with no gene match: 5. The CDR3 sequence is CASSVGTGTVYEQYF. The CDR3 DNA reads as TGTGCCAGCAGCGTAGGGACAGGGACGGTCTACGAGCAGTACTTC. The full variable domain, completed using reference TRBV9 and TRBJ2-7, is DSGVTQTPKHLITATGQRVTLRCSPRSGDLSVYWYQQSLDQGLQFLIQYYNGEERAKGNILERFSAQQFPDLHSELNLSSLELGDSALYFCASSVGTGTVYEQYFGPGTRLTVT.

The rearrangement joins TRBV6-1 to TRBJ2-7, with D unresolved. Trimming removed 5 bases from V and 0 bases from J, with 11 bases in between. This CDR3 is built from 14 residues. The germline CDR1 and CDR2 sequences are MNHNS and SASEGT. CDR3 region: CASSTQPGSYEQYF. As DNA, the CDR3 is TGTGCCAGCAGTACTCAGCCGGGCTCCTACGAGCAGTACTTC.

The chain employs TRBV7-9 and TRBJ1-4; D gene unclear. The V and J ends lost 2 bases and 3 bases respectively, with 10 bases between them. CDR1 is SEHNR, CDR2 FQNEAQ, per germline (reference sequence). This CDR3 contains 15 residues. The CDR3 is CASSLSGESNEKLFF. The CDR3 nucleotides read TGTGCCAGCAGCTTATCTGGGGAGTCTAATGAAAAACTGTTTTTT.

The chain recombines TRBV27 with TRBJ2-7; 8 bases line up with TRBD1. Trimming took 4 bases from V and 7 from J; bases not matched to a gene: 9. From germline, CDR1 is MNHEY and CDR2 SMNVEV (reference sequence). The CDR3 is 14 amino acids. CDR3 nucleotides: TGTGCCAGCAGTTGGGGGCAGGGGGCGAGAGAGCAGTACTTC. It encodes CASSWGQGAREQYF.

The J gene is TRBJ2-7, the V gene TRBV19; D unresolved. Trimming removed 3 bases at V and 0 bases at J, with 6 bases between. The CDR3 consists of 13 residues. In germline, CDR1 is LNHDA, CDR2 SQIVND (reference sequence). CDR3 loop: CASSIADSYEQYF. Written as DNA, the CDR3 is TGTGCCAGTAGTATTGCGGACTCCTACGAGCAGTACTTC.

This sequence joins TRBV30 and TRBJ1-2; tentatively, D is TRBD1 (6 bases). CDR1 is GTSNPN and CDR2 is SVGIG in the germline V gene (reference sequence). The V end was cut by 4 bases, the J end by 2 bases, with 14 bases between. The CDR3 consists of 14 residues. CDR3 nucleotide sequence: TGTGCCTGGAACAGGGACCCGGAGAACTATGGCTACACCTTC. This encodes CAWNRDPENYGYTF. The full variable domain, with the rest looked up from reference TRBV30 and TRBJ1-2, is SQTIHQWPATLVQPVGSPLSLECTVEGTSNPNLYWYRQAAGRGLQLLFYSVGIGQISSEVPQNLSASRPQDRQFILSSKKLLLSDSGFYLCAWNRDPENYGYTFGSGTRLTVV.

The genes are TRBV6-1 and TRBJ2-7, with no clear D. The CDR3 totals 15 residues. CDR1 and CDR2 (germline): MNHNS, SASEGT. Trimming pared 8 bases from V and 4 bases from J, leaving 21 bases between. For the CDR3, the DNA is TGTGCCAGCTACCTCGAGGATGCTCCTTGGTACGAGCAGTACTTC. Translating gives CASYLEDAPWYEQYF.

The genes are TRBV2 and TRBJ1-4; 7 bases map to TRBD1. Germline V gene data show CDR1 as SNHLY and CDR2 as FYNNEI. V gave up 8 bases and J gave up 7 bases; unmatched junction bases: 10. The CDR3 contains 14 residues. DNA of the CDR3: TGTGCCAGCTCCAGCCGGGACAGAGGTGAAAAACTGTTTTTT. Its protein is CASSSRDRGEKLFF.

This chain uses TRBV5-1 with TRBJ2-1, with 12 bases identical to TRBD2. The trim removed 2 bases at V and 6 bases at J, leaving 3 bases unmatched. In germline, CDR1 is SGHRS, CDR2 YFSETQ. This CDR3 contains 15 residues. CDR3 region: CASSLSSGGANEQFF. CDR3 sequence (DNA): TGCGCCAGCAGCTTATCTAGCGGGGGGGCCAATGAGCAGTTCTTC. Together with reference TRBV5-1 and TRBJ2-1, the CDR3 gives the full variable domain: KAGVTQTPRYLIKTRGQQVTLSCSPISGHRSVSWYQQTPGQGLQFLFEYFSETQRNKGNFPGRFSGRQFSNSRSEMNVSTLELGDSALYLCASSLSSGGANEQFFGPGTRLTVL.

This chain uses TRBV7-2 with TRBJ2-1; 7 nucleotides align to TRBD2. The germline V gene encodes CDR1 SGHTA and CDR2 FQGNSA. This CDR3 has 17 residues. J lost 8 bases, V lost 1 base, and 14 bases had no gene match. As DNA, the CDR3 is TGTGCCAGCAGCTTAGGCCCCACCGTCGGGAGGAGGCATGAGCAGTTCTTC. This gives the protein CASSLGPTVGRRHEQFF.

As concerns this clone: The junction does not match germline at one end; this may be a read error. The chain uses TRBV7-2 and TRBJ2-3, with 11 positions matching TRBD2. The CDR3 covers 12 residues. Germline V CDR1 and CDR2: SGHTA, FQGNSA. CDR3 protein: CASSLAGGTQYF. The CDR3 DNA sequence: TGTGCCAGCAGCCTAGCGGGAGGTACGCAGTATTTT. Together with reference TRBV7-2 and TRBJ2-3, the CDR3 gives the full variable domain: GAGVSQSPSNKVTEKGKDVELRCDPISGHTALYWYRQSLGQGLEFLIYFQGNSAPDKSGLPSDRFSAERTGGSVSTLTIQRTQQEDSAVYLCASSLAGGTQYFGPGTRLTVL.

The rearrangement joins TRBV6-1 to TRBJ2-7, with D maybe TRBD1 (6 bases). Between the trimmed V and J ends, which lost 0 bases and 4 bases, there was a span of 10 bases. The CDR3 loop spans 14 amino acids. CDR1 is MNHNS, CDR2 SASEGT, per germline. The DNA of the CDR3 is TGTGCCAGCAGTGAAGCGGGGGCGGAGTACGAGCAGTACTTC. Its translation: CASSEAGAEYEQYF.

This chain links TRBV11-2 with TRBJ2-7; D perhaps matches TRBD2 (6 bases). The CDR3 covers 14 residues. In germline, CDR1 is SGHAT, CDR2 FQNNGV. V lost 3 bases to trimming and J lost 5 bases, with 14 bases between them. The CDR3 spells CASSLIRERHEQYF. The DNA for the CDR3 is TGTGCCAGCAGCTTGATCCGGGAGAGACACGAGCAGTACTTC.

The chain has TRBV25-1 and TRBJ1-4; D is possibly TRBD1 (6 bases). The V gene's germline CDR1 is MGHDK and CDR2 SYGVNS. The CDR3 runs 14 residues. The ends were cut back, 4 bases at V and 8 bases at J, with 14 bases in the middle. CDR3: CASSVGQRTEKLFF. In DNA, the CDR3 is TGTGCCAGCAGTGTAGGACAGAGGACGGAAAAACTGTTTTTT.

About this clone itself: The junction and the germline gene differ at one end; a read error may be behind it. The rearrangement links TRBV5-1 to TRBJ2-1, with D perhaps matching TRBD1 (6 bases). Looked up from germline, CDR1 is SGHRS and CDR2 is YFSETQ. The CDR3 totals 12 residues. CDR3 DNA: TGCGCCAGCAGCTTGGTCCCAGGGGCAACGATCTTC. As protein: CASSLVPGATIF.

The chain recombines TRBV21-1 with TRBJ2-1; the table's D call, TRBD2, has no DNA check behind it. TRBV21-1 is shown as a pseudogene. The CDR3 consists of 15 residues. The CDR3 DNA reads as TGTGCCAGCAGCAAAGGAGGGAGCCGGAACAATGAGCAGTTCTTC. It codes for CASSKGGSRNNEQFF.

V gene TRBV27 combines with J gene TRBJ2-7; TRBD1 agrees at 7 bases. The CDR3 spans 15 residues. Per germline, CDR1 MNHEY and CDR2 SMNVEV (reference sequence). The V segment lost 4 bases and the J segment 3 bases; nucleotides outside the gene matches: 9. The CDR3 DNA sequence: TGTGCCAGCAGTTCCCAACACAGGGGTAGCTACGAGCAGTACTTC. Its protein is CASSSQHRGSYEQYF.

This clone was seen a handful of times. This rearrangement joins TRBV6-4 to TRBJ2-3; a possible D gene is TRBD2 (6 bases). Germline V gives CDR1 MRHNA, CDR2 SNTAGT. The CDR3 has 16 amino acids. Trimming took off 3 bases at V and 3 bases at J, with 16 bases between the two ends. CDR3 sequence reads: CASSEGAVGGTDTQYF. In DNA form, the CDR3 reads TGTGCCAGCAGTGAGGGTGCCGTTGGGGGGACAGATACGCAGTATTTT.

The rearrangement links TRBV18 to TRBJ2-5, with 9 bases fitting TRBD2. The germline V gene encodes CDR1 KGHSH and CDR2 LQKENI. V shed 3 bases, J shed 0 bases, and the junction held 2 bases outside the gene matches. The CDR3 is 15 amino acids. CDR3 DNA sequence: TGTGCCAGCTCACCCCAGCGGGGGGACCAAGAGACCCAGTACTTC. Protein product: CASSPQRGDQETQYF.